What follows are 17 T cell receptor beta chains derived from one specimen sequenced in a study of shared T cell receptors in the human thymus. Clones were read by immunoSEQ multiplex PCR, and TCRdb kept only the in-frame ones, dropping some. The sample consists of under 700,000 clones, around 78% of them appearing once. The sample was also reused in another study, on human thymus T cells.

The sample was thymocytes. Receptor source: a boy less than two years old with a congenital heart defect.

This chain uses TRBV2 with TRBJ1-5; D is possibly TRBD1 (5 bases). The V gene's germline CDR1 is SNHLY and CDR2 FYNNEI. CDR3 length: 13 amino acids. V lost 3 bases to trimming and J lost 4 bases, with 7 bases between them. This CDR3 is CASSEGGNQPQHF. The CDR3, as DNA: TGTGCCAGCAGTGAGGGGGGAAATCAGCCCCAGCATTTT. Together with reference TRBV2 and TRBJ1-5, the CDR3 gives the full variable domain: EPEVTQTPSHQVTQMGQEVILRCVPISNHLYFYWYRQILGQKVEFLVSFYNNEISEKSEIFDDQFSVERPDGSNFTLKIRSTKLEDSAMYFCASSEGGNQPQHFGDGTRLSIL.

This clone was observed a few times. This chain uses TRBV10-2 with TRBJ2-5; D perhaps matches TRBD2 (6 bases). V was shortened by 0 bases and J by 1 base, with 9 bases between the two germline ends. Germline CDR1 reads WSHSY; CDR2 reads SAAADI. This CDR3 has 15 amino acids. This CDR3 is CASSESEGGQETQYF. The DNA of the CDR3 is TGCGCCAGCAGTGAGTCAGAGGGAGGCCAAGAGACCCAGTACTTC.

The chain is built from TRBV11-3 and TRBJ2-1; 11 bases match TRBD2. With 1 base clipped from V and 5 bases from J, the junction kept 13 bases outside the gene matches. This CDR3 region has 19 residues. Germline CDR1 is SGHNT and CDR2 is YENEEA. The CDR3 spells CASSLAPWSSGRYNNEQFF. The CDR3 DNA sequence: TGTGCCAGCAGCTTAGCACCTTGGTCTAGCGGGAGGTACAACAATGAGCAGTTCTTC. Full variable domain (rest looked up from reference TRBV11-3 and TRBJ2-1): EAGVVQSPRYKIIEKKQPVAFWCNPISGHNTLYWYLQNLGQGPELLIRYENEEAVDDSQLPKDRFSAERLKGVDSTLKIQPAELGDSAVYLCASSLAPWSSGRYNNEQFFGPGTRLTVL.

The V call is TRBV6-6, the J call TRBJ1-1; D remains unclear. Germline-derived CDR1 and CDR2 are MNHNY and SVGAGI (reference sequence). This CDR3 comprises 14 residues. Trimming took off 7 bases at V and 1 base at J, with 13 bases between the two ends. CDR3 DNA: TGTGCCAGCACCTACGGGGATCCGAACACTGAAGCTTTCTTT. It encodes CASTYGDPNTEAFF.

The chain couples TRBV28 to TRBJ2-1; TRBD1 is a possible D gene (7 bases). The CDR3 is made up of 17 amino acids. Germline values: CDR1 MDHEN, CDR2 SYDVKM. V shed 6 bases and J shed 11 bases, with 29 bases lying between them. The CDR3 region is CASSPKGGGTVLVQQFF. DNA of the CDR3: TGTGCCAGCAGCCCAAAGGGGGGCGGGACAGTTTTGGTTCAGCAGTTCTTC.

This chain links TRBV19 with TRBJ1-1; TRBD1 matches at 11 bases. With V trimmed by 5 bases and J by 4 bases, 6 bases remained unmatched. Germline lookup yields CDR1 LNHDA and CDR2 SQIVND (reference sequence). The CDR3 runs 15 residues. The CDR3 nucleotides are TGTGCCAGTAGTGACCGGGGACAGGGGGTCACTGAAGCTTTCTTT. Translating gives CASSDRGQGVTEAFF.

CDR3 amino acids: CASSEETSGIITDTQYF. Here the CDR3 DNA reads TGTGCCAGCAGTGAAGAGACTAGCGGAATTATCACAGATACGCAGTATTTT. The rearrangement uses TRBV6-1 and TRBJ2-3; TRBD2 matches 9 bases. CDR3 length equals 17 residues. V was pared by 1 base and J by 2 bases, with 7 bases of the junction left unmatched. The germline V gene has CDR1 MNHNS and CDR2 SASEGT.

This chain connects TRBV12-5 to TRBJ1-1, with 7 nucleotides matching TRBD1. There are 16 residues in the CDR3. V shed 1 base and J 3 bases; nucleotides not matched to a gene: 8. Germline CDR1 and CDR2: LGHNT and FRNRAP. The CDR3 region is CASGLAPGRGDTEAFF. The CDR3 region has the DNA TGTGCTAGTGGTTTGGCACCCGGCAGGGGGGACACTGAAGCTTTCTTT.

This clone was picked up a small number of times. DNA of the CDR3: TGTGCTAGTGGTTCCCGTACAAACTCCTACGAGCAGTACTTC. It encodes CASGSRTNSYEQYF. V and J are TRBV12-5 and TRBJ2-7; D not certain. Deletions cut 4 bases from V and 0 bases from J, with 10 bases between. CDR1 is LGHNT and CDR2 is FRNRAP in the germline V gene. CDR3 length: 14 residues.

The V gene is TRBV2, the J gene TRBJ2-4; no clear D gene. The V and J ends lost 2 bases and 0 bases respectively, with 11 bases between them. This CDR3 is built from 16 residues. The germline CDR1 and CDR2 sequences are SNHLY and FYNNEI. The CDR3 DNA is TGTGCCAGCAGTGAAAAGATCTCACTAGCCAAAAACATTCAGTACTTC. The encoded protein is CASSEKISLAKNIQYF. The whole variable domain, remainder taken from reference TRBV2 and TRBJ2-4, is EPEVTQTPSHQVTQMGQEVILRCVPISNHLYFYWYRQILGQKVEFLVSFYNNEISEKSEIFDDQFSVERPDGSNFTLKIRSTKLEDSAMYFCASSEKISLAKNIQYFGAGTRLSVL.

This rearrangement joins TRBV5-1 to TRBJ1-2, with no clear D. The CDR3 totals 12 residues. Germline-derived CDR1 and CDR2 are SGHRS and YFSETQ. Trimming removed 0 bases from V and 4 bases from J, with 4 bases in between. The DNA of the CDR3 is TGCGCCAGCAGCTTGGACGGCTATGGCTACACCTTC. It codes for CASSLDGYGYTF.

The chain couples TRBV27 to TRBJ1-5; 8 nucleotides agree with TRBD1. V lost 5 bases, J lost 4 bases, and 7 bases stayed unmatched. CDR3 length: 15 amino acids. CDR1 and CDR2 from the germline V gene are MNHEY and SMNVEV (reference sequence). CDR3 sequence reads: CASSTRTGLNQPQHF. The CDR3 nucleotides are TGTGCCAGCAGTACTAGGACAGGGCTTAATCAGCCCCAGCATTTT.

The rearrangement uses TRBV2 and TRBJ2-1; D is undetermined. This CDR3 has 13 amino acids. The germline V and J ends were trimmed by 11 bases and 0 bases, with 11 bases remaining between them. Germline CDR1 is SNHLY and CDR2 is FYNNEI. The CDR3 DNA reads as TGTGCCTCCCAGGTAACCTCCTACAATGAGCAGTTCTTC. It is translated as CASQVTSYNEQFF.

The chain is built from TRBV14 and TRBJ2-5; no definite D call. V was pared by 3 bases and J by 0 bases, with 8 bases between. The V gene's germline CDR1 is SGHDN and CDR2 FVKESK. CDR3 size: 14 residues. CDR3 amino acids: CASSHPGYQETQYF. In DNA, the CDR3 is TGTGCCAGCAGCCATCCCGGGTACCAAGAGACCCAGTACTTC.

This clone was seen only once. The rearrangement joins TRBV13 to TRBJ2-7; 8 nucleotides align to TRBD1. Trimming cost V 3 bases and J 7 bases; bases outside gene matches: 11. CDR1 and CDR2 (germline): PRHDT, FYEKMQ (reference sequence). There are 15 residues in the CDR3. Here the CDR3 DNA reads TGTGCCAGCAGCTTCCGGGCCCAGGGGGCGGGAGAGCAGTACTTC. Its protein product is CASSFRAQGAGEQYF.

The J gene is TRBJ2-2, the V gene TRBV4-2, with no clear D. In germline, CDR1 is LGHNA, CDR2 YNFKEQ. V lost 0 bases, J lost 1 base, and 6 bases lay in between. The CDR3 has 15 amino acids. The CDR3 is CASSQDGRNTGELFF. The CDR3 DNA sequence: TGTGCCAGCAGCCAAGATGGCCGGAACACCGGGGAGCTGTTTTTT.

V usage is TRBV27 and J usage is TRBJ2-7; 8 bases agree with TRBD2. V was pared by 7 bases and J by 2 bases, with 10 bases of the junction left unmatched. Germline V lookup: CDR1 MNHEY, CDR2 SMNVEV (reference sequence). This CDR3 region has 15 residues. CDR3 sequence reads: CASTPKREKAYEQYF. DNA for the CDR3: TGTGCCAGCACCCCCAAGCGGGAGAAAGCCTACGAGCAGTACTTC.